This T cell receptor beta chain was found in a study of neurological immune-mediated disorders. General study points: Patients with HTLV-1-associated myelopathy had the highest level of TCR clonal expansion, whereas patients with multiple sclerosis had the lowest level, falling beneath the level found in healthy controls.

Germline values: CDR1 MNHEY, CDR2 SMNVEV (reference sequence). The CDR3 is 20 amino acids. The junction had 17 bases not matched to a gene; V was cut back by 5 bases and J by 0 bases. The table lists this clonotype with many counts. Its specificity is unknown. It was by 5'RACE with 10-nucleotide random UMIs that the cDNA was made. In TCRdb, the 5' RACE reads were re-called with MiXCR into one record per CDR3 protein. Seen here are 50,000 or so distinct CDR3 sequences, approximately 3.6% observed once, and the top ten hold 7.1%. This receptor was identified in a woman in her fifties or sixties with multiple sclerosis. V usage is TRBV27 and J usage is TRBJ2-7; 12 bases map to TRBD1. Sequencing was performed on PBMCs. The CDR3 sequence: CASSGWTGTGGAYGSYEQYF. Here the CDR3 DNA reads TGTGCCAGCAGTGGATGGACCGGGACAGGGGGCGCTTACGGCTCCTACGAGCAGTACTTC.